The entry below describes one T cell receptor beta chain. The antigen is undetermined. The data originate from a study of CD4 T cells in relation to SARS-CoV-2 and coronaviruses. Overall study: Negative control cultures got HIV-1 Nef peptides or no peptide.

The V and J ends lost 4 bases and 1 base, in that order; junction bases with no gene match: 3. The CDR3 is 16 residues long. Germline V lookup: CDR1 LNHDA, CDR2 SQIVND (reference sequence). The unexposed donors gave CD4+ T cells in about 2011-2018, prior to COVID-19. CD4+ T cells were isolated from the cells after 10 days of culture. This table comes from immunoSEQ multiplex PCR, and its TCRdb copy is limited to in-frame clones, with some not included. Here the sample spans about 26,000 clones, around 75% being singletons. The sample comprised CD4+ T cells from PBMCs, cultured in vitro. The V call is TRBV19, the J call TRBJ2-5, with 13 bases matching TRBD2. The clonotype was recovered from a human donor in good health. This chain's CDR3 is CASSRTSGSLQETQYF. CDR3 bases: TGTGCCAGTAGTAGGACTAGCGGGAGCCTCCAAGAGACCCAGTACTTC. Looking up the rest from reference TRBV19 and TRBJ2-5 gives the full variable domain: DGGITQSPKYLFRKEGQNVTLSCEQNLNHDAMYWYRQDPGQGLRLIYYSQIVNDFQKGDIAEGYSVSREKKESFPLTVTSAQKNPTAFYLCASSRTSGSLQETQYFGPGTRLLVL.